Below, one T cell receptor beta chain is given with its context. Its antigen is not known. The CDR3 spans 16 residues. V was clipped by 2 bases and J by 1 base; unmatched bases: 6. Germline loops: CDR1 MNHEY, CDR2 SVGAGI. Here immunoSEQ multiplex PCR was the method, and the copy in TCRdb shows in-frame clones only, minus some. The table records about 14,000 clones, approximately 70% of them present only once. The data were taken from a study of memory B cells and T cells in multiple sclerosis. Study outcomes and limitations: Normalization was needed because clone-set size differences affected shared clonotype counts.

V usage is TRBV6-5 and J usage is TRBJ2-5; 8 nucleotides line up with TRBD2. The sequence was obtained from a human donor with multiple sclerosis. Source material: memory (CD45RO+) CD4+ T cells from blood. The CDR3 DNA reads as TGTGCCAGCAGTTACATTGCGGGAGGCCTCCAAGAGACCCAGTACTTC. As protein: CASSYIAGGLQETQYF.